The next 20 T cell receptor beta chains were all read from a single sample in a study of T cell changes during pregnancy in multiple sclerosis. Sequenced by immunoSEQ multiplex PCR; TCRdb stores in-frame clones only, minus some. The table lists 85,000 to 95,000 clones, 90% to 95% of them singletons. Sequencing used peripheral blood, obtained after pregnancy. The receptors were gathered from a female donor in good health, enrolled as a control in a pregnancy study.

This chain connects TRBV13 to TRBJ1-6, with 9 bases lining up with TRBD1. With 1 base clipped from V and 7 bases from J, the junction kept 5 bases outside the gene matches. This CDR3 comprises 16 residues. Germline V gene sequence: CDR1 PRHDT, CDR2 FYEKMQ (reference sequence). The CDR3 is CASSLDRGQSNSPLHF. The DNA for the CDR3 is TGTGCCAGCAGCTTAGACAGGGGGCAATCAAATTCACCCCTCCACTTT.

This clone showed up just a few times. This chain joins TRBV6-1 and TRBJ1-1; D is ambiguous. Looked up from germline, CDR1 is MNHNS and CDR2 is SASEGT. The CDR3 is 16 amino acids. The V end was cut by 3 bases, the J end by 6 bases, with 20 bases between. The chain's CDR3 is CASSEDVGGLTSEAFF. The CDR3, as DNA: TGTGCCAGCAGTGAGGACGTGGGAGGGCTAACTTCTGAAGCTTTCTTT.

This clone was seen once. The V gene is TRBV14, the J gene TRBJ2-6; D unclear. The CDR3 has 16 amino acids. Germline assignment: CDR1 SGHDN and CDR2 FVKESK. V was pared by 1 base and J by 0 bases, with 7 bases between. CDR3 amino acids: CASSQVERSGANVLTF. The CDR3 nucleotides are TGTGCCAGCAGCCAAGTAGAGCGCTCTGGGGCCAACGTCCTGACTTTC.

The rearrangement links TRBV4-2 to TRBJ1-4, with 8 bases that match TRBD1. The junction had 5 bases not matched to a gene; V was cut back by 6 bases and J by 5 bases. The CDR3 runs to 14 residues. CDR1 LGHNA and CDR2 YNFKEQ come from the germline V gene. The CDR3 DNA is TGTGCCAGCAGATCCGGGACAGGAAATGAAAAACTGTTTTTT. It is translated as CASRSGTGNEKLFF.

This clone was found a few times. The CDR3 coding sequence is TGTGCCAGCAGCATACAGGAGAACTATGGCTACACCTTC. Translated: CASSIQENYGYTF. The rearrangement uses TRBV9 and TRBJ1-2; TRBD1 is a possible D gene (5 bases). This CDR3 has 13 residues. V was cut by 4 bases and J by 2 bases, with 9 bases left in between. Germline V gives CDR1 SGDLS, CDR2 YYNGEE.

The chain recombines TRBV6-5 with TRBJ1-2; TRBD1 matches at 7 bases. CDR3 length: 14 amino acids. Germline CDR1 and CDR2: MNHEY and SVGAGI. J lost 4 bases, V lost 5 bases, and 7 bases had no gene match. CDR3 sequence reads: CASSGGDSFYGYTF. DNA of the CDR3: TGTGCCAGCAGTGGAGGGGACAGTTTCTATGGCTACACCTTC.

V usage is TRBV5-6 and J usage is TRBJ2-2; D gene uncertain. The CDR3 consists of 16 residues. The V end lost 1 base, the J end lost 2 bases, and 12 bases lay between the germline ends. The germline V gene has CDR1 SGHDT and CDR2 YYEEEE. CDR3 in DNA: TGTGCCAGCAGCTTGTCCCGACAAATTAACACCGGGGAGCTGTTTTTT. Its translation: CASSLSRQINTGELFF.

The chain combines TRBV25-1 with TRBJ2-3; D ambiguous. This CDR3 has 14 amino acids. Between the trimmed V and J ends, which lost 2 bases and 2 bases, there was a span of 8 bases. CDR1 is MGHDK, CDR2 SYGVNS, per germline. The CDR3 reads CASSERVSTDTQYF. CDR3 DNA: TGTGCCAGCAGTGAACGGGTCTCCACAGATACGCAGTATTTT. Together with reference TRBV25-1 and TRBJ2-3, the CDR3 gives the full variable domain: EADIYQTPRYLVIGTGKKITLECSQTMGHDKMYWYQQDPGMELHLIHYSYGVNSTEKGDLSSESTVSRIRTEHFPLTLESARPSHTSQYLCASSERVSTDTQYFGPGTRLTVL.

This chain links TRBV4-3 with TRBJ1-4, with 8 bases matching TRBD1. This CDR3 has 15 residues. The V and J ends lost 1 base and 6 bases, in that order; junction bases with no gene match: 4. Germline loops: CDR1 LGHNA, CDR2 YSLEER. CDR3 region: CASSQGGTGHEKLFF. The CDR3 coding sequence is TGCGCCAGCAGCCAAGGTGGGACAGGACATGAAAAACTGTTTTTT.

The chain is built from TRBV9 and TRBJ2-3; 9 positions match TRBD2. The junction had 6 bases not matched to a gene; V was cut back by 4 bases and J by 0 bases. Germline V lookup: CDR1 SGDLS, CDR2 YYNGEE. The CDR3 sequence is 16 residues long. The CDR3 DNA sequence: TGTGCCAGCAGCTCCTTTAGCGGGGGAAGCACAGATACGCAGTATTTT. Its protein is CASSSFSGGSTDTQYF. Full variable domain (outside the CDR3, taken from reference TRBV9 and TRBJ2-3): DSGVTQTPKHLITATGQRVTLRCSPRSGDLSVYWYQQSLDQGLQFLIQYYNGEERAKGNILERFSAQQFPDLHSELNLSSLELGDSALYFCASSSFSGGSTDTQYFGPGTRLTVL.

This sequence joins TRBV27 and TRBJ2-3; weak D call: TRBD2 (7 bases). This CDR3 region has 15 residues. Looked up from germline, CDR1 is MNHEY and CDR2 is SMNVEV (reference sequence). The V gene lost 2 bases and the J gene lost 1 base, with 10 bases spanning the gap. Here the CDR3 DNA reads TGTGCCAGCAGTTTAAGGGGGGGAGGCACAGATACGCAGTATTTT. Its translation: CASSLRGGGTDTQYF.

J is TRBJ1-1 and V is TRBV7-9; 8 nucleotides agree with TRBD1. This CDR3 comprises 13 residues. Germline V gene data show CDR1 as SEHNR and CDR2 as FQNEAQ (reference sequence). J lost 10 bases, V lost 2 bases, and 6 bases had no gene match. The CDR3 is CASSLPPDRGAFF. CDR3 nucleotide sequence: TGTGCCAGCAGCTTACCTCCTGACAGGGGAGCTTTCTTT.

The chain links TRBV15 to TRBJ2-1; no firm D call. Germline-derived CDR1 and CDR2 are LNHNV and YYDKDF (reference sequence). This CDR3 spans 18 amino acids. Between the trimmed V and J ends, which lost 0 bases and 0 bases, there was a span of 15 bases. Written as DNA, the CDR3 is TGTGCCACCAGCAGAGATAACCTCTACCTGAGCTCCTACAATGAGCAGTTCTTC. Amino acids: CATSRDNLYLSSYNEQFF.

This clone was seen more than once but under ten times. The chain employs TRBV7-2 and TRBJ1-1; D remains unclear. The CDR3 sequence is 14 residues long. Germline assignment: CDR1 SGHTA and CDR2 FQGNSA. Trimming stripped 4 bases from V and 5 bases from J, with 14 bases between. CDR3 DNA sequence: TGTGCCAGCAGCTCCCAGGCGGGGATAACTGAAGCTTTCTTT. This encodes CASSSQAGITEAFF.

The chain uses TRBV27 and TRBJ2-3; 8 nucleotides match TRBD1. The CDR3 is made up of 16 amino acids. Trimming took 1 base from V and 2 from J; bases not matched to a gene: 5. The germline V gene has CDR1 MNHEY and CDR2 SMNVEV (reference sequence). The CDR3 spells CASSLLTGVNTDTQYF. CDR3 DNA: TGTGCCAGCAGTTTATTGACAGGGGTAAACACAGATACGCAGTATTTT.

V gene TRBV4-2 combines with J gene TRBJ1-1; 8 positions agree with TRBD1. Germline trimming cut 4 bases from V and 0 bases from J; bases unmatched to any gene: 19. Germline V gives CDR1 LGHNA, CDR2 YNFKEQ. The CDR3 is made up of 20 amino acids. The CDR3 DNA reads as TGTGCCAGCAGCCTATCCAGACCGGGACAGGATTCCCGGATGAACACTGAAGCTTTCTTT. Amino acid sequence: CASSLSRPGQDSRMNTEAFF.

This sequence joins TRBV28 and TRBJ1-5; the D gene is possibly TRBD1 (5 bases). Germline V gene lookup returns CDR1 MDHEN and CDR2 SYDVKM. There are 13 residues in the CDR3. The germline V and J ends were trimmed by 8 bases and 3 bases, with 11 bases remaining between them. The CDR3 bases are TGTGCCAGCGGGGGGGGGATCAATCAGCCCCAGCATTTT. This translates into CASGGGINQPQHF.

This clone was recorded once. The chain joins TRBV28 to TRBJ1-5; 11 bases align to TRBD1. Unmatched junction bases numbered 3, after V lost 1 base and J lost 7 bases. Germline lookup yields CDR1 MDHEN and CDR2 SYDVKM. CDR3 length: 15 residues. The CDR3 coding sequence is TGTGCCAGCAGTTTATCTGGACAGGGGGCCCAGCCCCAGCATTTT. The encoded protein is CASSLSGQGAQPQHF.

This rearrangement joins TRBV7-3 to TRBJ2-3; D is perhaps TRBD2 (6 bases). V lost 0 bases to trimming and J lost 4 bases, with 8 bases between them. Germline lookup yields CDR1 SGHTA and CDR2 FQGTGA. This CDR3 has 14 residues. CDR3 sequence (DNA): TGTGCCAGCAGCTTAACGGGGGGATCAGATACGCAGTATTTT. As protein: CASSLTGGSDTQYF.

The chain is built from TRBV11-2 and TRBJ1-3; TRBD1 agrees at 8 bases. In germline, CDR1 is SGHAT, CDR2 FQNNGV. The CDR3 is 15 residues long. The ends lost 5 bases at V and 2 bases at J; junction bases unmatched: 5. CDR3 bases: TGTGCCAGCAGCCATACAGGGGGTACTGGAAACACCATATATTTT. This gives the protein CASSHTGGTGNTIYF.